The sample holds a few counts of the clone carrying this T cell receptor (beta chain). The antigen is undetermined. The blood RNA (from unsorted whole blood) was obtained, and germline DNA was also extracted. Patients had chronic HBV infection and were treatment-naive. cDNA specific to TCR beta was made from 500 to 650 ng of total RNA, with a constant-region primer employed for priming. ARM-PCR was slightly modified, and three nested multiplex PCR rounds with it gave rise to the TCR beta libraries. TCRdb re-analysed the multiplex PCR reads in MiXCR, keeping a single row per CDR3 protein. The data show about 200,000 distinct CDR3 sequences, 65% seen once. The data stem from a study of tumor-infiltrating lymphocytes in primary liver carcinoma. Study information: Patients diagnosed with primary liver carcinoma received treatment through surgical resection. The patient group consisted of men and women aged 30 to 69 years. Study-level results: The study used bulk unsorted samples and so did not compare CD4+ and CD8+ repertoires.

The sequence came from an older woman with primary liver carcinoma and hepatitis B virus infection. Sequenced sample: peripheral blood.

The chain's CDR3 is CASRKRGTEAFF. CDR3 nucleotide sequence: TGTGCCAGCAGAAAGCGGGGCACTGAAGCTTTCTTT. The chain recombines TRBV28 with TRBJ1-1, with D uncertain. The CDR3 runs 12 residues. V lost 6 bases and J 4 bases, leaving 9 bases between the germline ends. The germline V gene encodes CDR1 MDHEN and CDR2 SYDVKM.